The source of this TCR beta chain is a study of Ad26.COV2.S vaccination and SARS-CoV-2 variants. Treatment indicated: 19 received Ad26.COV2.S at low or high dose, single or two shots; roughly 5 received placebo; per-sample allocation not given. Samples came from day 63 after the first vaccine or placebo injection. The CDR3 totals 15 residues. The ends were cut back, 2 bases at V and 2 bases at J, with 13 bases in the middle. Germline lookup yields CDR1 MNHEY and CDR2 SVGAGI. TCRdb's copy holds only in-frame clones and misses some; the assay was immunoSEQ multiplex PCR. The sample includes about 350,000 clones, about 86% seen only once; the top ten take approximately 12%.

The sequence was collected from a person aged 18-65 years who received the Ad26.COV2.S COVID-19 vaccine or a placebo. The chain combines TRBV6-5 with TRBJ2-7; unclear D gene. The sample was peripheral blood, taken in a trial of Ad26.COV2.S vaccine versus placebo. CDR3 residues: CASSYRSQAAYEQYF. CDR3 sequence (DNA): TGTGCCAGCAGTTACCGCTCCCAGGCGGCCTACGAGCAGTACTTC.